This passage covers 6 T cell receptor beta chains from one sample sequenced in a study of CD8 T cells in Susac syndrome (dated by TCRdb to about 2019). Library generation was performed with the immunoSEQ multiplex PCR assay. RNA was extracted with the RNeasy kit and about 0.45 to 1 ug was reverse transcribed using random hexamers. TCRdb reanalyzed the raw reads on its own, using fastp at Q25 for trimming and MiXCR for clone calling, and kept in-frame beta chains. Identical CDR3 proteins give one entry, which carries the most common genes and DNA. The sample table shows 75,000 to 95,000 distinct CDR3 sequences, and 85% to 95% are seen once. Together, the top ten hold approximately 0.47% of the sample. Specimen: CD8+ T cells from PBMCs. The origin of the receptors is a human donor with Susac syndrome.

This chain links TRBV9 with TRBJ1-5; D remains unclear. There are 12 residues in the CDR3. V lost 2 bases to trimming and J lost 4 bases, with 4 bases between them. The germline gives CDR1 SGDLS, CDR2 YYNGEE. CDR3 protein: CASSVGNQPQHF. In nucleotides, the CDR3 is TGTGCCAGCAGCGTGGGGAATCAGCCCCAGCATTTT.

This rearrangement joins TRBV4-3 to TRBJ2-7; 8 positions match TRBD2. This CDR3 contains 17 residues. Germline V CDR1 and CDR2: LGHNA, YSLEER. Trimming removed 1 base from V and 0 bases from J; junction bases left unmatched: 8. CDR3 bases: TGCGCCAGCAGCCAAGTCTACAACCTAGCGGGCTCCTACGAGCAGTACTTC. Protein product: CASSQVYNLAGSYEQYF.

The chain links TRBV6-2 or TRBV6-3 to TRBJ2-7, with 7 bases identical to TRBD2. The CDR3 is 14 residues long. Germline assignment: CDR1 MNHEY and CDR2 SVGEGT. V was pared by 2 bases and J by 2 bases, with 3 bases of the junction left unmatched. The CDR3 region has the DNA TGTGCCAGCAGTTACGGGAGGGCCGCCTACGAGCAGTACTTC. Its translation: CASSYGRAAYEQYF.

The rearrangement links TRBV20-1 to TRBJ2-7; a possible D gene is TRBD2 (5 bases). Per germline, CDR1 DFQATT and CDR2 SNEGSKA (reference sequence). Trimming pared 4 bases from V and 3 bases from J, leaving 10 bases between. The CDR3 totals 12 residues. The CDR3 bases are TGCAGTGCTATTGGAGCGGACTACGAGCAGTACTTC. This translates into CSAIGADYEQYF.

The sample holds one count of this clonotype. The chain carries TRBV20-1 and TRBJ1-4, with D uncertain. The CDR3 extends over 15 amino acids. Trimming removed 0 bases at V and 7 bases at J, with 15 bases between. Germline CDR1 reads DFQATT; CDR2 reads SNEGSKA (reference sequence). The CDR3 is CSARDFGEIGEKLFF. The CDR3, as DNA: TGCAGTGCTAGAGATTTCGGGGAGATTGGTGAAAAACTGTTTTTT.

The rearrangement uses TRBV2 and TRBJ1-5, with D uncertain. This CDR3 is 12 amino acids long. Trimming removed 4 bases at V and 7 bases at J, with 8 bases between. Looked up from germline, CDR1 is SNHLY and CDR2 is FYNNEI. Written as DNA, the CDR3 is TGTGCCAGCAGTGGTGAGAACCAGCCCCAGCATTTT. Encoded protein: CASSGENQPQHF. Full variable domain (missing parts from reference TRBV2 and TRBJ1-5): EPEVTQTPSHQVTQMGQEVILRCVPISNHLYFYWYRQILGQKVEFLVSFYNNEISEKSEIFDDQFSVERPDGSNFTLKIRSTKLEDSAMYFCASSGENQPQHFGDGTRLSIL.